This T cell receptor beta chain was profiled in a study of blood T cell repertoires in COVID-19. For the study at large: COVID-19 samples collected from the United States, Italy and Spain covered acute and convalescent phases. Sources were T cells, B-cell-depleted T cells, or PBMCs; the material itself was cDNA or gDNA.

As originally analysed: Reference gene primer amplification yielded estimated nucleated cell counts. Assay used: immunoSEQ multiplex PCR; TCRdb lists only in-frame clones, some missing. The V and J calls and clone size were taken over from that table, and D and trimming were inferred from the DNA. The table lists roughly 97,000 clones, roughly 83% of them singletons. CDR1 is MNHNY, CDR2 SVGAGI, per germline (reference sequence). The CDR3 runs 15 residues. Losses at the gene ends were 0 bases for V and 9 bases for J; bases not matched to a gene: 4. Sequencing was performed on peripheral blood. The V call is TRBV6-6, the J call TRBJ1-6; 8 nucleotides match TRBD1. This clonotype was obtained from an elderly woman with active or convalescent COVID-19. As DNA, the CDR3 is TGTGCCAGCAGTTACTCAGGACAGGGTTCTTCACCCCTCCACTTT. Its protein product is CASSYSGQGSSPLHF.